This TCR beta chain appears in the sequencing data of a study of vaccination effects on CD4 cells after COVID-19. Sequencing used immunoSEQ multiplex PCR; TCRdb keeps in-frame clones, though not all of them. The profile shows about 61,000 clones, around four fifths of them singletons. This CDR3 spans 14 amino acids. Trimming removed 5 bases from V and 5 bases from J, with 15 bases in between. The V gene's germline CDR1 is SNHLY and CDR2 FYNNEI. The ViraFEST assay expanded antigen-specific CD4+ T cells with viral peptide pools before sequencing. Culture proceeded for under twelve days, and CD4+ T cells were then isolated. Everyone in the study got two shots of either the BNT162b2 or mRNA-1273 vaccine. As concerns this clone: Antigen specificity is unknown.

The sequence was obtained from a human donor who received a COVID-19 vaccine. This specimen was CD4+ T cells from PBMCs cultured with HCoV-229E spike peptides, taken after COVID-19 vaccination. The V call is TRBV2, the J call TRBJ2-5; D is unresolved. The CDR3 loop reads CASSYIPFEETQYF. CDR3 DNA sequence: TGTGCCAGCAGTTATATCCCTTTTGAGGAGACCCAGTACTTC. Together with reference TRBV2 and TRBJ2-5, the CDR3 gives the full variable domain: EPEVTQTPSHQVTQMGQEVILRCVPISNHLYFYWYRQILGQKVEFLVSFYNNEISEKSEIFDDQFSVERPDGSNFTLKIRSTKLEDSAMYFCASSYIPFEETQYFGPGTRLLVL.